Shown below are 18 T cell receptor beta chains from a single sample sequenced in a study of a mutant IDH1 vaccine in newly diagnosed glioma (dated by TCRdb to the early 2020s). No antigen has been identified for these receptors. Library creation used the immunoSEQ multiplex PCR assay. Held by TCRdb, this immuneACCESS table contains in-frame sequences only and omits some clones. Under half of the omission traces to an unresolved V gene where checked; the cause of the rest is unknown. The table for this sample lists about 26,000 clones; approximately 87% of them were counted only once. Clones ranked in the top ten supply roughly 30% of the sample. In light of the paper, this sample's time point label describes: week 35, safety follow-up. A 20-mer mutant IDH1 peptide at 300 micrograms in Montanide made up each vaccine dose, which was injected subcutaneously together with topical imiquimod. The sample in question was PBMCs, obtained from a glioma patient whose treatment included an IDH1 peptide vaccine. The source of these receptors is a man aged 30 to 39 with glioma.

CDR3 sequence reads: CASSPKRQETQYF. The CDR3 DNA sequence: TGTGCCAGCAGCCCAAAGCGGCAAGAGACCCAGTACTTC. This chain uses TRBV6-5 with TRBJ2-5; possible D gene TRBD2, 5 bases. Germline V CDR1 and CDR2: MNHEY, SVGAGI. V gave up 6 bases and J gave up 2 bases, with 10 bases separating them. This CDR3 is built from 13 residues.

This chain joins TRBV30 and TRBJ1-1, with no clear D. The CDR3 loop spans 15 amino acids. V lost 2 bases to trimming and J lost 0 bases, with 13 bases between them. Germline V gene sequence: CDR1 GTSNPN, CDR2 SVGIG (reference sequence). CDR3: CAWSNKGDLNTEAFF. CDR3 coding DNA: TGTGCCTGGAGTAATAAGGGAGACTTGAACACTGAAGCTTTCTTT.

This chain's CDR3 is CASSQDDVGGPSGNTIYF. The CDR3 DNA reads as TGCGCCAGCAGCCAGGACGACGTTGGGGGCCCCTCTGGAAACACCATATATTTT. The V call is TRBV4-1, the J call TRBJ1-3; tentatively, D is TRBD1 (6 bases). This CDR3 is built from 18 residues. V was cut by 3 bases and J by 0 bases, with 18 bases left in between. The V gene's germline CDR1 is MGHRA and CDR2 YSYEKL.

The sample holds a few counts of this clone. The rearrangement joins TRBV27 to TRBJ1-5, with 7 bases matching TRBD1. Germline V CDR1 and CDR2: MNHEY, SMNVEV (reference sequence). The J segment lost 1 base and the V segment lost 6 bases, leaving 6 bases of the junction unmatched. CDR3 size: 15 residues. The CDR3 spells CASRPGTASNQPQHF. The DNA of the CDR3 is TGTGCCAGCAGGCCCGGGACAGCAAGCAATCAGCCCCAGCATTTT.

The chain employs TRBV4-1 and TRBJ2-5, with D perhaps matching TRBD2 (5 bases). The CDR3 loop spans 17 amino acids. CDR1 and CDR2 from the germline V gene are MGHRA and YSYEKL. With 0 bases removed from V and 4 bases from J, the gap between germline ends came to 18 bases. Written as DNA, the CDR3 is TGCGCCAGCAGCCAAGATATAACGCCCGCCGAGGGAGAGACCCAGTACTTC. Its translation is CASSQDITPAEGETQYF.

This chain links TRBV30 with TRBJ1-1; 7 nucleotides agree with TRBD1. After removal of 3 bases from V and 5 bases from J, the junction contained 15 bases not matched to a gene. Germline lookup yields CDR1 GTSNPN and CDR2 SVGIG (reference sequence). This CDR3 has 16 residues. CDR3 residues: CAWSDPGGQGETEAFF. The DNA for the CDR3 is TGTGCCTGGAGCGACCCGGGGGGCCAGGGGGAAACTGAAGCTTTCTTT.

The rearrangement joins TRBV7-8 to TRBJ2-7; TRBD2 matches 14 bases. Germline V gives CDR1 SGHVS, CDR2 FQNEAQ. This CDR3 region has 18 residues. V lost 5 bases, J lost 6 bases, and 15 bases stayed unmatched. CDR3 DNA sequence: TGTGCCAGCAGCACTCGACCGGGACTAGCGGGAGAGGCGGCCGAGCAGTACTTC. Encoded protein: CASSTRPGLAGEAAEQYF.

The CDR3 DNA reads as TGTGCCAGCAGCTTAGAACAGGGGGCATCCTACGAGCAGTACTTC. This translates into CASSLEQGASYEQYF. This chain links TRBV13 with TRBJ2-7, with 9 bases aligning to TRBD1. This CDR3 has 15 residues. Trimming removed 1 base from V and 1 base from J; junction bases left unmatched: 2. Germline-derived CDR1 and CDR2 are PRHDT and FYEKMQ (reference sequence).

J is TRBJ1-3 and V is TRBV5-6; D unresolved. V was shortened by 0 bases and J by 3 bases, with 7 bases between the two germline ends. Germline CDR1 and CDR2: SGHDT and YYEEEE. This CDR3 spans 14 amino acids. The CDR3 sequence is CASSLVSLGNTIYF. CDR3 nucleotides: TGTGCCAGCAGCTTGGTATCTCTTGGAAACACCATATATTTT.

The gene calls are TRBV6-1 and TRBJ2-7; D not certain. The V gene lost 3 bases and the J gene lost 2 bases, with 14 bases spanning the gap. Germline assignment: CDR1 MNHNS and CDR2 SASEGT. CDR3 length: 15 residues. The CDR3 protein is CASSDRVLGTYEQYF. DNA of the CDR3: TGTGCCAGCAGTGACCGGGTTTTAGGAACCTACGAGCAGTACTTC.

The chain joins TRBV6-1 to TRBJ2-5; TRBD1 matches at 9 bases. Germline V gene sequence: CDR1 MNHNS, CDR2 SASEGT. The V gene end was trimmed by 3 bases and the J gene end by 7 bases; junction bases not matched to a gene: 3. The length of the CDR3 is 13 residues. CDR3 loop: CASSDRTGVTQYF. The CDR3 DNA reads TGTGCCAGCAGTGACCGGACAGGGGTGACCCAGTACTTC.

The rearrangement joins TRBV5-6 to TRBJ2-7; D perhaps matches TRBD2 (6 bases). The ends were cut back, 1 base at V and 2 bases at J, with 19 bases in the middle. This CDR3 spans 17 amino acids. Looked up from germline, CDR1 is SGHDT and CDR2 is YYEEEE. The CDR3 coding sequence is TGTGCCAGCAGCTTGTGGGTTGGGCGGGGATCTGCCTACGAGCAGTACTTC. This sequence encodes CASSLWVGRGSAYEQYF.

The gene calls are TRBV29-1 and TRBJ2-1; TRBD1 matches 8 bases. The V gene end was trimmed by 8 bases and the J gene end by 7 bases; junction bases not matched to a gene: 16. Germline lookup yields CDR1 SQVTM and CDR2 ANQGSEA. This CDR3 region has 15 residues. This CDR3 is CSSTTGEVLGNEQFF. CDR3 bases: TGCAGCTCTACGACAGGGGAAGTTCTAGGGAATGAGCAGTTCTTC.

The chain recombines TRBV9 with TRBJ2-3; D possibly corresponds to TRBD2 (6 bases). The V gene lost 0 bases and the J gene lost 3 bases, with 14 bases spanning the gap. Germline V gives CDR1 SGDLS, CDR2 YYNGEE. The CDR3 contains 16 residues. The CDR3: CASSVEPGVSTDTQYF. For the CDR3, the DNA is TGTGCCAGCAGCGTAGAACCGGGGGTCTCGACAGATACGCAGTATTTT.

This sequence joins TRBV5-1 and TRBJ1-1; no reliable D call. The CDR3 is 14 residues long. V shed 0 bases and J shed 1 base, with 7 bases lying between them. Germline lookup yields CDR1 SGHRS and CDR2 YFSETQ. The CDR3, as DNA: TGCGCCAGCAGCTTGGTTTTTGGGAACACTGAAGCTTTCTTT. It encodes CASSLVFGNTEAFF.

This clone has only a few counts. This chain links TRBV30 with TRBJ1-5; 7 nucleotides line up with TRBD1. CDR3 length equals 14 residues. Per the germline V gene, CDR1 is GTSNPN and CDR2 is SVGIG (reference sequence). Trimming cost V 3 bases and J 3 bases; bases outside gene matches: 5. The CDR3, as DNA: TGTGCCTGGAGCGCCGGACAGGACAATCAGCCCCAGCATTTT. It specifies CAWSAGQDNQPQHF. Looking up the rest from reference TRBV30 and TRBJ1-5 gives the full variable domain: SQTIHQWPATLVQPVGSPLSLECTVEGTSNPNLYWYRQAAGRGLQLLFYSVGIGQISSEVPQNLSASRPQDRQFILSSKKLLLSDSGFYLCAWSAGQDNQPQHFGDGTRLSIL.

V is TRBV6-6 and J is TRBJ2-7; the D gene is possibly TRBD1 (5 bases). Trimming took 3 bases from V and 9 from J, leaving 9 bases between them. This CDR3 spans 11 amino acids. The germline gives CDR1 MNHNY, CDR2 SVGAGI (reference sequence). The CDR3 DNA reads as TGTGCCAGCAGTTATGGACAAGGGCAGTACTTC. It specifies CASSYGQGQYF.

The chain is built from TRBV30 and TRBJ2-7; possible D gene TRBD2, 5 bases. Germline-derived CDR1 and CDR2 are GTSNPN and SVGIG (reference sequence). Trimming removed 5 bases from V and 5 bases from J, with 19 bases in between. This CDR3 region has 14 residues. The CDR3 bases are TGTGCCTGGGGGCCCGGGGTCGGGTTGGACGAGCAGTACTTC. This gives the protein CAWGPGVGLDEQYF.